Following are 29 T cell receptor beta chains from one sample sequenced in a study of blood T cell repertoires in COVID-19. This table comes from immunoSEQ multiplex PCR, and its TCRdb copy is limited to in-frame clones, with some not included. Among about 40,000 clones, around nine tenths were seen once, and the ten largest hold approximately 8.1%. Sequenced: peripheral blood. Receptors originate from a woman in her 70s with acute or convalescent COVID-19.

The rearrangement joins TRBV12-3 or TRBV12-4 to TRBJ2-1; 8 bases fit TRBD1. V was clipped by 6 bases and J by 9 bases; unmatched bases: 4. The CDR3 covers 12 residues. CDR3 in amino acids: CASRNTGGEQFF. In DNA form, the CDR3 reads TGTGCCAGCAGGAATACAGGGGGTGAGCAGTTCTTC.

This chain uses TRBV3-1 (or the pseudogene TRBV3-2) with TRBJ2-3; D may be TRBD2 (6 bases). The CDR3 is 15 amino acids. Germline lookup yields CDR1 LGHDT and CDR2 YNNKEL (reference sequence). The V gene lost 2 bases and the J gene lost 5 bases, with 14 bases spanning the gap. The CDR3 loop reads CASSQPGTRGDTQYF. CDR3 DNA sequence: TGTGCCAGCAGCCAACCCGGGACTCGAGGAGATACGCAGTATTTT.

The rearrangement links TRBV5-1 to TRBJ2-1, with 8 bases fitting TRBD2. The CDR3 covers 14 residues. J was trimmed by 8 bases and V by 0 bases; bases with no gene match: 4. Germline CDR1 SGHRS, CDR2 YFSETQ. This chain's CDR3 is CASSLEAGEHEQFF. The CDR3 nucleotides are TGCGCCAGCAGCTTGGAAGCGGGAGAACATGAGCAGTTCTTC.

The rearrangement joins TRBV29-1 to TRBJ2-5; the match to TRBD1 covers 7 bases. There are 13 residues in the CDR3. The V and J ends lost 5 bases and 0 bases, in that order; junction bases with no gene match: 3. Germline V CDR1 and CDR2: SQVTM, ANQGSEA. The CDR3 region is CSVSGTDQETQYF. CDR3 sequence (DNA): TGCAGCGTTTCCGGGACAGACCAAGAGACCCAGTACTTC. Together with reference TRBV29-1 and TRBJ2-5, the CDR3 gives the full variable domain: SAVISQKPSRDICQRGTSLTIQCQVDSQVTMMFWYRQQPGQSLTLIATANQGSEATYESGFVIDKFPISRPNLTFSTLTVSNMSPEDSSIYLCSVSGTDQETQYFGPGTRLLVL.

This clone came up a few times. The chain combines TRBV6-2 or TRBV6-3 with TRBJ1-2; TRBD1 aligns across 9 bases. The CDR3 totals 13 residues. Germline loops: CDR1 MNHEY, CDR2 SVGEGT. J was trimmed by 8 bases and V by 5 bases; bases with no gene match: 6. CDR3 sequence reads: CASSHRGRRGYTF. DNA of the CDR3: TGTGCCAGCAGTCACAGGGGGCGCAGAGGCTACACCTTC.

This chain links TRBV5-8 with TRBJ1-1, with a tentative D call TRBD1 (6 bases). Trimming left V 0 bases short and J 4 bases short, with 10 bases between. CDR3 size: 14 residues. Germline V CDR1 and CDR2: SGHTS, YDEGEE. CDR3 DNA: TGTGCCAGCAGCTTGGACAGGGCACGCACTGAAGCTTTCTTT. Translating gives CASSLDRARTEAFF.

J is TRBJ1-4 and V is TRBV7-2, with a weak D call TRBD1 (6 bases). V was trimmed by 0 bases and J by 2 bases, leaving 10 bases between them. CDR3 length: 16 residues. The germline V gene encodes CDR1 SGHTA and CDR2 FQGNSA. The DNA of the CDR3 is TGTGCCAGCAGCTTAGCGCGAGGGGGTACTAATGAAAAACTGTTTTTT. Translation: CASSLARGGTNEKLFF.

V gene TRBV7-9 combines with J gene TRBJ1-2; D not certain. There are 14 residues in the CDR3. The germline V gene has CDR1 SEHNR and CDR2 FQNEAQ (reference sequence). V was cut by 1 base and J by 5 bases, with 11 bases left in between. Here the CDR3 DNA reads TGTGCCAGCAGCTTAGACCAGTGGCTGTATGGCTACACCTTC. Translation: CASSLDQWLYGYTF.

This clone was detected only once. V is TRBV6-2 or TRBV6-3 and J is TRBJ1-4, with 8 bases aligning to TRBD1. V lost 5 bases to trimming and J lost 7 bases; unmatched junction nucleotides: 9. This CDR3 comprises 15 residues. Germline-derived CDR1 and CDR2 are MNHEY and SVGEGT. The CDR3 DNA is TGTGCCAGCAGTATACAGGGGGATCGGGTTGAAAAACTGTTTTTT. Translated: CASSIQGDRVEKLFF.

CDR3 sequence: CASSSPGQGYEQYV. The CDR3, as DNA: TGTGCCAGCAGTTCACCGGGACAGGGGTACGAGCAGTACGTC. The chain employs TRBV6-5 and TRBJ2-7; 10 nucleotides agree with TRBD1. Germline V gene lookup returns CDR1 MNHEY and CDR2 SVGAGI. CDR3 length: 14 residues. The J segment lost 4 bases and the V segment lost 4 bases, leaving 4 bases of the junction unmatched.

The gene calls are TRBV24-1 and TRBJ2-3; 9 bases fit TRBD2. This CDR3 comprises 17 residues. Germline-derived CDR1 and CDR2 are KGHDR and SFDVKD. The V segment lost 0 bases and the J segment 6 bases; nucleotides outside the gene matches: 9. CDR3 nucleotide sequence: TGTGCCACCAGTGATTTGGGCGCGGGAGGGCTTCTTGATACGCAGTATTTT. Translated, it gives CATSDLGAGGLLDTQYF.

The chain couples TRBV4-3 to TRBJ1-2; TRBD1 matches 7 bases. CDR3 length: 14 amino acids. V was pared by 1 base and J by 2 bases, with 1 base of the junction left unmatched. CDR1 is LGHNA and CDR2 is YSLEER in the germline V gene. The DNA for the CDR3 is TGCGCCAGCAGCCAAGCACAGGGGAACTATGGCTACACCTTC. Its translation is CASSQAQGNYGYTF.

This chain uses TRBV30 with TRBJ1-5; the D is unclear. Germline V gives CDR1 GTSNPN, CDR2 SVGIG (reference sequence). The CDR3 is 13 residues long. The V end lost 1 base, the J end lost 5 bases, and 9 bases lay between the germline ends. CDR3 amino acids: CAWSGTLDQPQHF. CDR3 in DNA: TGTGCCTGGAGTGGAACTCTAGATCAGCCCCAGCATTTT.

The J gene is TRBJ2-2, the V gene TRBV24-1; the D is unclear. The CDR3 has 13 residues. Trimming left V 5 bases short and J 1 base short, with 4 bases between. The germline gives CDR1 KGHDR, CDR2 SFDVKD. The CDR3 loop is CATSGRNTGELFF. The DNA of the CDR3 is TGTGCCACCAGTGGTCGGAACACCGGGGAGCTGTTTTTT.

The rearrangement uses TRBV5-1 and TRBJ1-2; 9 bases fit TRBD1. This CDR3 has 15 amino acids. V gave up 3 bases and J gave up 7 bases; unmatched junction bases: 10. Germline V CDR1 and CDR2: SGHRS, YFSETQ. The CDR3 DNA follows: TGCGCCAGCAGCTCCACAGGGGGCTCCCCCTTTGGCTACACCTTC. This codes for CASSSTGGSPFGYTF.

This sequence joins TRBV10-3 and TRBJ2-7; tentatively, D is TRBD1 (6 bases). V was pared by 4 bases and J by 0 bases, with 13 bases between. The CDR3 is made up of 15 amino acids. In germline, CDR1 is ENHRY, CDR2 SYGVKD. CDR3 in DNA: TGTGCCATCAGTGCCGGGACACTGAACTCCTACGAGCAGTACGTC. This codes for CAISAGTLNSYEQYV.

The rearrangement uses TRBV29-1 and TRBJ2-1; 8 bases align to TRBD2. The CDR3 runs 14 residues. V gave up 5 bases and J gave up 8 bases; unmatched junction bases: 11. CDR1 and CDR2 (germline): SQVTM, ANQGSEA. CDR3: CSVLGTSFIDEQFF. The CDR3 DNA is TGCAGCGTTCTGGGGACTAGTTTTATTGATGAGCAGTTCTTC.

This rearrangement joins TRBV5-1 to TRBJ2-1; 9 bases line up with TRBD1. CDR1 and CDR2 from the germline V gene are SGHRS and YFSETQ. This CDR3 has 15 amino acids. Losses at the gene ends were 4 bases for V and 2 bases for J; bases not matched to a gene: 4. The CDR3 here is CASSAGTGTYNEQFF. The CDR3, as DNA: TGCGCCAGCAGCGCCGGGACAGGGACCTACAATGAGCAGTTCTTC.

The chain has TRBV10-1 and TRBJ2-2; TRBD1 aligns across 7 bases. Germline V gene data show CDR1 as WNHNN and CDR2 as SYGVQD (reference sequence). The CDR3 consists of 22 residues. Trimming at V came to 4 bases and at J to 1 base, leaving 24 bases not matched to a gene. The CDR3 DNA follows: TGCGCCAGCAGTGCGATCTTAACTAAAACTCAACCGGGACAGCTGAACACCGGGGAGCTGTTTTTT. Its protein product is CASSAILTKTQPGQLNTGELFF.

The chain combines TRBV4-2 with TRBJ2-4; 12 bases fit TRBD2. This CDR3 region has 14 residues. Germline assignment: CDR1 LGHNA and CDR2 YNFKEQ. V was pared by 0 bases and J by 12 bases, with 3 bases of the junction left unmatched. CDR3 sequence: CASSQELAGGSQYF. The CDR3 DNA is TGTGCCAGCAGCCAAGAACTAGCGGGAGGCTCTCAGTACTTC.

This clone was counted a single time. V is TRBV5-1 and J is TRBJ2-7; TRBD2 matches at 9 bases. The V and J ends lost 0 bases and 5 bases, in that order; junction bases with no gene match: 9. This CDR3 has 16 residues. Germline lookup yields CDR1 SGHRS and CDR2 YFSETQ. CDR3 nucleotides: TGCGCCAGCAGCTTGGGGTCCGGGACTAGCTTCGACGAGCAGTACGTC. It specifies CASSLGSGTSFDEQYV.

This sequence joins TRBV11-3 and TRBJ1-1; D call uncertain. The CDR3 loop spans 14 amino acids. CDR1 is SGHNT and CDR2 is YENEEA in the germline V gene. V lost 8 bases and J lost 1, with 14 bases in between. The CDR3: CASCSRGWNTEAFF. The CDR3 region has the DNA TGTGCCAGCTGCTCCCGGGGTTGGAACACTGAAGCTTTCTTT.

This clone was detected once. The V and J genes are TRBV7-9 and TRBJ2-2; maybe TRBD1 (5 bases). Germline CDR1 is SEHNR and CDR2 is FQNEAQ (reference sequence). This CDR3 region has 15 residues. V lost 2 bases and J 3 bases, leaving 10 bases between the germline ends. CDR3 amino acids: CASSLISGYTGELFF. In DNA, the CDR3 is TGTGCCAGCAGCTTAATTTCAGGGTACACCGGGGAGCTGTTTTTT.

This clone was detected only once. V is TRBV5-1 and J is TRBJ2-1, with 12 bases fitting TRBD2. V lost 2 bases, J lost 8 bases, and 8 bases stayed unmatched. Looked up from germline, CDR1 is SGHRS and CDR2 is YFSETQ. The CDR3 spans 16 residues. CDR3 region: CASSLPSGGARDEQFF. The DNA for the CDR3 is TGCGCCAGCAGCTTACCTAGCGGGGGGGCCCGAGATGAGCAGTTCTTC.

The chain combines TRBV3-1 (or the pseudogene TRBV3-2) with TRBJ2-3, with a tentative D call TRBD2 (6 bases). CDR3 size: 17 residues. Trimming pared 4 bases from V and 0 bases from J, leaving 17 bases between. The germline CDR1 and CDR2 sequences are LGHDT and YNNKEL (reference sequence). For the CDR3, the DNA is TGTGCCAGCAGCCCTTTGACGGGAGCGGGTAGCACAGATACGCAGTATTTT. Translation gives CASSPLTGAGSTDTQYF.

This clone was detected only a few times. The gene calls are TRBV18 and TRBJ2-7, with D maybe TRBD1 (6 bases). Per germline, CDR1 KGHSH and CDR2 LQKENI. The V gene lost 5 bases and the J gene lost 6 bases, with 14 bases spanning the gap. The CDR3 extends over 13 amino acids. Here the CDR3 reads CASSGQGKGEQYV. The CDR3, as DNA: TGTGCCAGCTCAGGTCAGGGGAAGGGCGAGCAGTACGTC.

V is TRBV28 and J is TRBJ2-7, with a possible D match to TRBD2 (5 bases). Per the germline V gene, CDR1 is MDHEN and CDR2 is SYDVKM. The CDR3 extends over 16 amino acids. The V and J ends lost 2 bases and 2 bases respectively, with 16 bases between them. The CDR3 sequence is CASSLGGPYATYEQYV. The CDR3, as DNA: TGTGCCAGCAGTTTAGGCGGGCCTTACGCAACCTACGAGCAGTACGTC.

The CDR3 nucleotides read TGTGCCAGCAGCTTAATGGGGGCTACTGACGGGGAGCTGTTTTTT. Its protein product is CASSLMGATDGELFF. V is TRBV7-2 and J is TRBJ2-2; tentatively, D is TRBD1 (6 bases). Trimming removed 2 bases at V and 7 bases at J, with 14 bases between. CDR1 and CDR2 (germline): SGHTA, FQGNSA. The CDR3 runs 15 residues.

V is TRBV20-1 and J is TRBJ2-4, with a possible D match to TRBD1 (5 bases). The CDR3 runs 11 residues. Trimming took off 6 bases at V and 7 bases at J, with 10 bases between the two ends. Germline CDR1 and CDR2: DFQATT and SNEGSKA (reference sequence). CDR3 nucleotide sequence: TGCAGTGCCCGGACAAGTAACATTCAGTACTTC. Its protein product is CSARTSNIQYF.